The entry that follows covers one TCR beta chain sequence. The sample carries other DNA sequences with the same CDR3. This sample was taken from a study of shared clonotypes between healthy human individuals. Per the germline V gene, CDR1 is MDHEN and CDR2 is SYDVKM. The CDR3 spans 12 residues. Trimming removed 6 bases from V and 5 bases from J; junction bases left unmatched: 3. Assay: immunoSEQ multiplex PCR; the TCRdb copy retains only in-frame clones and omits some. The sample contains roughly 2 million clones, approximately 94% of which appear only once. The naive CD8 fraction comprised CD45RO-negative cells positively selected for CCR7 and excluded terminally differentiated effector memory CD45RA+ cells.

The source of this sequence is a man aged 18 to 30 in good health. Sequenced input: naive CD8+ T cells sorted from blood. The chain employs TRBV28 and TRBJ2-5; 7 bases map to TRBD1. The CDR3 DNA sequence: TGTGCCAGCAGCCTACAGGGGGAGACCCAGTACTTC. Translated: CASSLQGETQYF. Filled out from reference TRBV28 and TRBJ2-5, the complete variable domain reads DVKVTQSSRYLVKRTGEKVFLECVQDMDHENMFWYRQDPGLGLRLIYFSYDVKMKEKGDIPEGYSVSREKKERFSLILESASTNQTSMYLCASSLQGETQYFGPGTRLLVL.